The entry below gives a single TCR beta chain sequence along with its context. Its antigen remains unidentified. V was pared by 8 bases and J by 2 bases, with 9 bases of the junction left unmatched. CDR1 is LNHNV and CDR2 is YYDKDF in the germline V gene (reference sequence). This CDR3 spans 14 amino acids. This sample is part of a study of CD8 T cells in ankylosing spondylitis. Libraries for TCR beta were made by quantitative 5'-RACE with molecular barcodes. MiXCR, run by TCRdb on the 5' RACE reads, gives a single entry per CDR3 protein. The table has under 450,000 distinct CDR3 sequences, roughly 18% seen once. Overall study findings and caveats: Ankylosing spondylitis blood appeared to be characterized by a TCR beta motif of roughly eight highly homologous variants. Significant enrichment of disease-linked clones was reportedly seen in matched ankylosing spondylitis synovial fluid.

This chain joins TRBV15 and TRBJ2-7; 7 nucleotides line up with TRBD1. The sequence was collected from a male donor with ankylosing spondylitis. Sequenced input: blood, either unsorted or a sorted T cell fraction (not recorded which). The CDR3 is CATPGQPVPYEQYF. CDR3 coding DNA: TGTGCCACCCCGGGACAGCCGGTACCCTACGAGCAGTACTTC. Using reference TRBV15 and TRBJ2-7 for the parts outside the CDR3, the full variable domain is DAMVIQNPRYQVTQFGKPVTLSCSQTLNHNVMYWYQQKSSQAPKLLFHYYDKDFNNEADTPDNFQSRRPNTSFCFLDIRSPGLGDTAMYLCATPGQPVPYEQYFGPGTRLTVT.